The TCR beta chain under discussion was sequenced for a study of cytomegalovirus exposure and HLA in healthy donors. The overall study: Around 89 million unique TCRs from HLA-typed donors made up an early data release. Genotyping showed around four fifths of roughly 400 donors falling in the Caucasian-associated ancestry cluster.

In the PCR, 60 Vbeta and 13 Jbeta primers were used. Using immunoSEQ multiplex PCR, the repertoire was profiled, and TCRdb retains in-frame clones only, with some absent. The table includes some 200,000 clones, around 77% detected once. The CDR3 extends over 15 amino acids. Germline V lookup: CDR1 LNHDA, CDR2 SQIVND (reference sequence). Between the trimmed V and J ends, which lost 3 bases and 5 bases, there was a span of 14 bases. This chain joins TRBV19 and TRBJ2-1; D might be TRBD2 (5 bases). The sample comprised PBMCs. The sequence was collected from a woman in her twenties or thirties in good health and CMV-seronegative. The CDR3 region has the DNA TGTGCCAGTAGTATCCGTAGCGTTGGCAACAATGAGCAGTTCTTC. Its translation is CASSIRSVGNNEQFF.